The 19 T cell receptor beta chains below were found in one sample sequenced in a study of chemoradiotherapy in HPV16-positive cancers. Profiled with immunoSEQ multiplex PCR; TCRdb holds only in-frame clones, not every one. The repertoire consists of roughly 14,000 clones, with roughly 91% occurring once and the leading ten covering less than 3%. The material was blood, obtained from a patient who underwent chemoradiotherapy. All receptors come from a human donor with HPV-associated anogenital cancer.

CDR3 region: CASSVETNTDTQYF. The CDR3 coding sequence is TGTGCCAGCAGCGTAGAGACTAACACAGATACGCAGTATTTT. V usage is TRBV9 and J usage is TRBJ2-3; possibly TRBD2 for D (5 bases). The CDR3 loop spans 14 amino acids. Germline V gene lookup returns CDR1 SGDLS and CDR2 YYNGEE. V was cut by 0 bases and J by 2 bases, with 7 bases left in between.

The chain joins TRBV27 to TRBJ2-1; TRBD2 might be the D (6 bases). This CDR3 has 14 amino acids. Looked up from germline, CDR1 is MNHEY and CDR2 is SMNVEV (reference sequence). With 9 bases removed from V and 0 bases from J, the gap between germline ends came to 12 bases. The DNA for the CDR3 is TGTGCCAGTAACCGGGACTTCTCCTACAATGAGCAGTTCTTC. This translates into CASNRDFSYNEQFF.

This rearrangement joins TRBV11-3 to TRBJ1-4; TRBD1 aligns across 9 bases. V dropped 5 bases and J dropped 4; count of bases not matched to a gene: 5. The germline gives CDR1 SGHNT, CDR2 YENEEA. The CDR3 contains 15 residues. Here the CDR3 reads CASSLRDRVNEKLFF. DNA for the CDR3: TGTGCCAGCAGCCTCCGGGACAGGGTTAATGAAAAACTGTTTTTT.

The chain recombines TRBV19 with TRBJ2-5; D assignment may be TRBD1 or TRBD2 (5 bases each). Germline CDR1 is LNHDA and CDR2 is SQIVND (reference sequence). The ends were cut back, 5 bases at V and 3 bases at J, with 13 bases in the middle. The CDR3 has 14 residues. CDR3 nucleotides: TGTGCCAGTAGTCCCCCTCAGGGAGAAGAGACCCAGTACTTC. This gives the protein CASSPPQGEETQYF. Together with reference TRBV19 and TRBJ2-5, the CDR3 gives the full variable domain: DGGITQSPKYLFRKEGQNVTLSCEQNLNHDAMYWYRQDPGQGLRLIYYSQIVNDFQKGDIAEGYSVSREKKESFPLTVTSAQKNPTAFYLCASSPPQGEETQYFGPGTRLLVL.

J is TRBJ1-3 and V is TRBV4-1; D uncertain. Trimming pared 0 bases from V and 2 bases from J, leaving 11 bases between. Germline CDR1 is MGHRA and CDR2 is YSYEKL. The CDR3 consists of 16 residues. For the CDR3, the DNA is TGCGCCAGCAGCCAAGATAGAGAGGCTGCTGGAAACACCATATATTTT. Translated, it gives CASSQDREAAGNTIYF.

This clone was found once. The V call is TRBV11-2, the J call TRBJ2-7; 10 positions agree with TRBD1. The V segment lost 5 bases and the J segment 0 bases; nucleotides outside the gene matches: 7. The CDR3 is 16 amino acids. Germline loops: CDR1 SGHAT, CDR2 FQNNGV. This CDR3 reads CASSPRTGGSSYEQYF. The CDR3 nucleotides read TGTGCCAGCAGCCCCCGGACAGGGGGTAGCTCCTACGAGCAGTACTTC. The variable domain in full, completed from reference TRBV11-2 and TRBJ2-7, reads EAGVAQSPRYKIIEKRQSVAFWCNPISGHATLYWYQQILGQGPKLLIQFQNNGVVDDSQLPKDRFSAERLKGVDSTLKIQPAKLEDSAVYLCASSPRTGGSSYEQYFGPGTRLTVT.

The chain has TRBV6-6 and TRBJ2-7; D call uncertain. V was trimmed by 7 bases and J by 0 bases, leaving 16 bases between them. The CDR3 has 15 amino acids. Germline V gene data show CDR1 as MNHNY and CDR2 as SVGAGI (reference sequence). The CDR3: CASTKRSRSSYEQYF. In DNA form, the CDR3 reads TGTGCCAGCACCAAACGATCTAGGAGCTCCTACGAGCAGTACTTC.

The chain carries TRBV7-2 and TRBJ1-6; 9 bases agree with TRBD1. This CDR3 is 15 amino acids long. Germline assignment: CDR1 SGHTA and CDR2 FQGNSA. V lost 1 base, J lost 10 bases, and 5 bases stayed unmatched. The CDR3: CASSLVGQGKSPLHF. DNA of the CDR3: TGTGCCAGCAGCTTAGTCGGACAGGGGAAGTCACCCCTCCACTTT. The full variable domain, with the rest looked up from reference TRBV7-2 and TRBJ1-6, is GAGVSQSPSNKVTEKGKDVELRCDPISGHTALYWYRQSLGQGLEFLIYFQGNSAPDKSGLPSDRFSAERTGGSVSTLTIQRTQQEDSAVYLCASSLVGQGKSPLHFGNGTRLTVT.

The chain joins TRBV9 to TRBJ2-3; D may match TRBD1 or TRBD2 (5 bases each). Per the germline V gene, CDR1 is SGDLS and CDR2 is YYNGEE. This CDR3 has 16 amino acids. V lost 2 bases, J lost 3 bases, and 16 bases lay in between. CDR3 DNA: TGTGCCAGCAGCGTTGGGTCCGGGACCCAAACAGATACGCAGTATTTT. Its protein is CASSVGSGTQTDTQYF.

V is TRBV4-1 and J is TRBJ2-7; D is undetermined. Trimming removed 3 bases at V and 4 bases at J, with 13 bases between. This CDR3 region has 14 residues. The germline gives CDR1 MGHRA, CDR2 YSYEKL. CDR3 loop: CASSQRANGYEQYF. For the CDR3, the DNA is TGCGCCAGCAGCCAGAGAGCCAACGGTTACGAGCAGTACTTC.

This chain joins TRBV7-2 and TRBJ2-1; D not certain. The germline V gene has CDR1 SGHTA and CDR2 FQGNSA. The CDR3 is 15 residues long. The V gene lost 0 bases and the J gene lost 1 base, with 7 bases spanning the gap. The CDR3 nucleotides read TGTGCCAGCAGCTTAGCCAGAGAATCCTACAATGAGCAGTTCTTC. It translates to CASSLARESYNEQFF.

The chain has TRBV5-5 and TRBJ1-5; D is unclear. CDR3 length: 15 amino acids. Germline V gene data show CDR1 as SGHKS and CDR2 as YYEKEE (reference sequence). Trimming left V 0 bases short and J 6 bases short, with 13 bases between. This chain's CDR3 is CASSLAVGSAQPQHF. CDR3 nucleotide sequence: TGTGCCAGCAGCTTGGCAGTAGGGTCGGCTCAGCCCCAGCATTTT.

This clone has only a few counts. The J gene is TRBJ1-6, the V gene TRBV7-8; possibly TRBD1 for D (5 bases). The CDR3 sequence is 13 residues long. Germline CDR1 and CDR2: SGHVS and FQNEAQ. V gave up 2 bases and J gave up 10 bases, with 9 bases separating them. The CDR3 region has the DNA TGTGCCAGCAGCTTAATCCGGGACTCACCCCTCCACTTT. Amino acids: CASSLIRDSPLHF.

The CDR3 region has the DNA TGTGCCAGCAGCTCCCTTTCGGTCACCGGATCCTACGAGCAGTACTTC. It specifies CASSSLSVTGSYEQYF. The chain is built from TRBV4-2 and TRBJ2-7; D is unresolved. V shed 5 bases and J shed 1 base, with 18 bases lying between them. The CDR3 is 16 amino acids. Germline V gives CDR1 LGHNA, CDR2 YNFKEQ.

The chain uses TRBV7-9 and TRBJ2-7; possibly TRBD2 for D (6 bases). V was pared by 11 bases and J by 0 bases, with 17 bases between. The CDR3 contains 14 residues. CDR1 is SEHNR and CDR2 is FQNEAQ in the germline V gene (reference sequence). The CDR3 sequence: CASVGGSGSYEQYF. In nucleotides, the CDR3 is TGTGCCTCGGTGGGGGGTTCGGGCTCCTACGAGCAGTACTTC.

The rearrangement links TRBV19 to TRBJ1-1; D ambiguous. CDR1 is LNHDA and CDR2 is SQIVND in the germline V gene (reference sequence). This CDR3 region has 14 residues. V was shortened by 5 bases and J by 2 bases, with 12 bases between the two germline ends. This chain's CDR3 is CASSSLRINTEAFF. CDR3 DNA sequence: TGTGCCAGTAGTTCGCTCCGGATAAACACTGAAGCTTTCTTT.

CDR3 in amino acids: CASSLAGQGAPPTEAFF. The DNA of the CDR3 is TGCGCCAGCAGCTTGGCCGGGCAGGGGGCCCCCCCCACTGAAGCTTTCTTT. V is TRBV5-1 and J is TRBJ1-1, with 8 bases identical to TRBD1. CDR1 SGHRS and CDR2 YFSETQ come from the germline V gene. J lost 4 bases, V lost 0 bases, and 11 bases had no gene match. The CDR3 is 17 amino acids.

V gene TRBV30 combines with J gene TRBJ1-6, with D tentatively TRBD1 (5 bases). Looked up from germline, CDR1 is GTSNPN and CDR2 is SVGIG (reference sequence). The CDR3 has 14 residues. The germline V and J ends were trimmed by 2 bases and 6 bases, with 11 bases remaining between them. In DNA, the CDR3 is TGTGCCTGGAGTACCCAGGGAGGTAATTCACCCCTCCACTTT. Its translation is CAWSTQGGNSPLHF.

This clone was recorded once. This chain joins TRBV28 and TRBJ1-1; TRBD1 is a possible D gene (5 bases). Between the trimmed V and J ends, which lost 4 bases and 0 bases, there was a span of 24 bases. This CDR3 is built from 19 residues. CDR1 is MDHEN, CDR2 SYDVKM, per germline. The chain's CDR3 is CASSSVRGTERLVNTEAFF. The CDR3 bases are TGTGCCAGCAGTTCCGTCCGTGGGACGGAGAGGCTAGTGAACACTGAAGCTTTCTTT.